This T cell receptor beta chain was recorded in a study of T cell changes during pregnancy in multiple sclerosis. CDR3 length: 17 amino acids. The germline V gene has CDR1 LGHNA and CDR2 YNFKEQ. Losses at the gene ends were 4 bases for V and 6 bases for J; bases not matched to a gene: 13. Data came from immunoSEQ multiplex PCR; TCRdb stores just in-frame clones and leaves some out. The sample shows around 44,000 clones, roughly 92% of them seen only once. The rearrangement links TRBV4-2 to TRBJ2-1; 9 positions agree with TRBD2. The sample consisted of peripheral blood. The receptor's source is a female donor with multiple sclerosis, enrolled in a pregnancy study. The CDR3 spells CASSRPWVAGEGNEQFF. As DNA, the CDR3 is TGTGCCAGCAGCCGCCCCTGGGTAGCGGGAGAGGGCAATGAGCAGTTCTTC.